A selection of T cell receptor beta chains follows, all from one sample in a study of vaccination and CD4 T cells after COVID-19. These TCRs are of unknown antigen specificity. MiXCR, run by TCRdb on the PCR reads, gives a single entry per CDR3 protein. The table records 15,000 to 20,000 distinct CDR3 sequences, over 40% of them present only once. The sample in question was CD4+ T cells from blood, cultured in vitro, obtained before SARS-CoV-2 vaccination. The receptors were gathered from a human donor who received a COVID-19 vaccine. Each CDR3 is given with its conserved first and last residue. The D gene is left open where the match is weak. Size tells how often a clone was seen (once, few, many) or the class of an expanded clone, and some rows leave it out.

j_call | v_call | clone_size | cdr3_length | d_call | cdr3_aa | cdr3_nt
TRBJ2-1 | TRBV24-1 | once | 11 | . | CATSDPYEQFF | TGTGCCACCAGTGACCCGTATGAGCAGTTCTTC
TRBJ2-1 | TRBV12-3/TRBV12-4 | . | 11 | . | CASSPYRDRHF | TGTGCCAGCAGTCCTTACAGGGATCGTCACTTC
TRBJ2-3 | TRBV20-1 | few | 14 | . | CSASSRRAQDTQYF | TGCAGTGCTAGCAGCAGGAGGGCACAGGATACGCAGTATTTT
TRBJ1-6 | TRBV25-1 | few | 14 | . | CASSGVGGGSPLHF | TGTGCCAGCAGTGGTGTAGGGGGGGGGTCACCCCTCCACTTT
TRBJ1-5 | TRBV7-8 | few | 16 | . | CASSPSTGRGNQPQHF | TGTGCCAGCAGCCCTTCGACAGGTAGAGGGAATCAGCCCCAGCATTTT
TRBJ1-2 | TRBV7-9 | . | 14 | . | CASSSPKGAWGYTF | TGTGCCAGCAGCTCCCCTAAAGGGGCATGGGGCTACACCTTC
TRBJ2-7 | TRBV30 | . | 11 | . | CAWSSPSEQYF | TGTGCCTGGAGTAGCCCATCCGAGCAGTACTTC
TRBJ2-5 | TRBV12-3/TRBV12-4 | . | 15 | . | CASSLTRPYQETQYF | TGTGCCAGCAGTTTGACTAGGCCGTACCAAGAGACCCAGTACTTC
TRBJ1-6 | TRBV27 | . | 16 | . | CASSLSPLRSHSPLHF | TGTGCCAGCAGTTTATCCCCACTTCGGAGCCATTCACCCCTCCACTTT
TRBJ2-3 | TRBV11-2 | . | 17 | TRBD2 | CASSSRPPLAGPDTQYF | TGTGCCAGCAGCTCGAGACCGCCGCTAGCGGGGCCAGATACGCAGTATTTT
TRBJ1-5 | TRBV19 | few | 18 | TRBD1 | CASSISGWTGGTNQPQHF | TGTGCCAGTAGTATTAGTGGGTGGACAGGGGGCACGAATCAGCCCCAGCATTTT
TRBJ1-2 | TRBV5-4 | . | 15 | TRBD1 | CASSLGGTGDYGYTF | TGTGCCAGCAGCTTGGGCGGGACAGGGGACTATGGCTACACCTTC
TRBJ1-1 | TRBV19 | . | 14 | . | CASKFGGENTEAFF | TGTGCCAGTAAGTTCGGGGGGGAGAACACTGAAGCTTTCTTT
TRBJ1-2 | TRBV20-1 | few | 15 | . | CSAIDLGGTNYGYTF | TGCAGTGCTATCGACCTAGGGGGTACCAATTATGGCTACACCTTC
TRBJ1-2 | TRBV9 | few | 15 | TRBD1 | CASSVEGQGFYGYTF | TGTGCCAGCAGCGTAGAAGGACAGGGGTTCTACGGCTACACCTTC
TRBJ1-6 | TRBV30 | few | 13 | . | CAWNTGSFSPLHF | TGTGCCTGGAATACAGGGTCTTTTTCACCCCTCCACTTT
TRBJ1-2 | TRBV19 | . | 14 | . | CATDPTGMNYGYTF | TGTGCCACAGACCCCACAGGGATGAACTATGGCTACACCTTC
TRBJ2-5 | TRBV15 | few | 15 | . | CATSLGRVYQETQYF | TGTGCCACCAGTCTGGGCAGGGTGTACCAAGAGACCCAGTACTTC
TRBJ2-5 | TRBV2 | . | 16 | TRBD2 | CASSELAQRGKETQYF | TGTGCCAGCAGTGAATTGGCCCAGCGGGGAAAAGAGACCCAGTACTTC
TRBJ2-1 | TRBV30 | . | 15 | . | CAWSGGGASYNEQFF | TGTGCCTGGAGTGGCGGGGGCGCCTCCTACAATGAGCAGTTCTTC
TRBJ2-3 | TRBV7-8 | . | 17 | TRBD2 | CASSLSLAGRLSNTQYF | TGTGCCAGCAGCTTAAGCCTAGCGGGGAGGCTGTCGAATACGCAGTATTTT
TRBJ1-1 | TRBV3-1 | . | 15 | . | CASSQDLPRGRGAFF | TGTGCCAGCAGCCAAGATCTACCTCGGGGGCGTGGAGCTTTCTTT